This T cell receptor (beta chain) comes out of a study of T cell changes during pregnancy in multiple sclerosis (dated by TCRdb to between 2017 and 2020). For the wider study: The study looked at changes in the T cell repertoire across pregnancy in women with multiple sclerosis.

Germline trimming: 6 bases from V, 7 bases from J; junction bases outside gene matches: 10. The CDR3 goes from the cysteine to the phenylalanine over 14 residues. Only CDR3 DNA is held: 42 bases, read in frame from base 1. CDR1 SEHNR and CDR2 FQNEAQ were looked up in the germline V gene (reference sequence). The library was generated by the immunoSEQ multiplex PCR assay. Here the immuneACCESS table is served through TCRdb, limited to in-frame sequences with V and J called. Missing clones are a known gap in these copies; in checked studies unresolved V genes cover under half, and the rest lacks a known reason. This sample is represented by 85,000 to 90,000 clones; under 95% of them were singletons. The ten largest clones capture more than 1.5% of the sample. Concerning this clone itself: Its binding antigen is unknown. Base qualities are not provided; no much larger clone lies one nucleotide away.

Rearrangement joined TRBV7-9 to TRBJ2-7, with TRBD1 matching 9 junction bases. Here the sequenced sample was peripheral blood, taken in the first trimester of pregnancy. The TCR sequence derives from a female donor in good health, enrolled as a control in a pregnancy study. The CDR3 in this case is CASRAGTGSLEQYF. Here is the DNA: TGTGCCAGCAGGGCCGGGACAGGGTCGTTAGAGCAGTACTTC.